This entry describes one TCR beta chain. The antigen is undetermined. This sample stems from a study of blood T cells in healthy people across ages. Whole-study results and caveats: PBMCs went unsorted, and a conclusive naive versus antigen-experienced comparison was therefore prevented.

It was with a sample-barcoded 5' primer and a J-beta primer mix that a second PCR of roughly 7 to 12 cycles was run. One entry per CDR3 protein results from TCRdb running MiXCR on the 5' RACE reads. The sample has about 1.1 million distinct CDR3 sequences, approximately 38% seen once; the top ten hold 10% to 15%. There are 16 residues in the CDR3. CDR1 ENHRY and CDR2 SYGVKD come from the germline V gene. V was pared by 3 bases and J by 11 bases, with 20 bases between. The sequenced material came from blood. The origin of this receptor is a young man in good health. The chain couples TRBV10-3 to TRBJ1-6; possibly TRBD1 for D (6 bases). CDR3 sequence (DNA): TGTGCCATCAGTGAAGGGCGGGACACCTTAGGAGCACCCCTCCACTTT. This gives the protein CAISEGRDTLGAPLHF.